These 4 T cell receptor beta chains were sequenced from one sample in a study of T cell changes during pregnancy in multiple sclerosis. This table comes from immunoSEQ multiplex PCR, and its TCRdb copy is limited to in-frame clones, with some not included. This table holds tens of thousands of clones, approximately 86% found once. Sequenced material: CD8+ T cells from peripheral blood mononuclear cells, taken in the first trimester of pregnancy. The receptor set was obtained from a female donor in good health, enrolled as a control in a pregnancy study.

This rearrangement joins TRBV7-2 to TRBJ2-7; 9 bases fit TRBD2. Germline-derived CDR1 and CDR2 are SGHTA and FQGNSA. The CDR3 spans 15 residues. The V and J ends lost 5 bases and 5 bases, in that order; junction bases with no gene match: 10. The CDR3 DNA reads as TGTGCCAGCAGCCCATCGGCGGGAGGGCCAAACGAGCAGTACTTC. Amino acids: CASSPSAGGPNEQYF.

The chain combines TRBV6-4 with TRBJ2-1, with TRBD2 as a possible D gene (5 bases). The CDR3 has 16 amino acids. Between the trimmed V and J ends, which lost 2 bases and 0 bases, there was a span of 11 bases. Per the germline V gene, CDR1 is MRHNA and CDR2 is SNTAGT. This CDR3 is CASSDTAVGSYNEQFF. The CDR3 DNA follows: TGTGCCAGCAGTGACACAGCGGTTGGCTCCTACAATGAGCAGTTCTTC.

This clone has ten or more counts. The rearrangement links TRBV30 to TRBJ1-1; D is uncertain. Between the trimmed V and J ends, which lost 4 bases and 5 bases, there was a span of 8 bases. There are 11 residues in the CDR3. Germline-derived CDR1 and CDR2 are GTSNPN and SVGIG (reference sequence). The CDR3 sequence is CAWTRRTEAFF. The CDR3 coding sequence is TGTGCCTGGACTAGGAGAACTGAAGCTTTCTTT.

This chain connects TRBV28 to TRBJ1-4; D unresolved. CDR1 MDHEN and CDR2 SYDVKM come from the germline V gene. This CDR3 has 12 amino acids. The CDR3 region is CMAAATNEKLFF. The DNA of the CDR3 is TGTATGGCTGCTGCAACTAATGAAAAACTGTTTTTT.